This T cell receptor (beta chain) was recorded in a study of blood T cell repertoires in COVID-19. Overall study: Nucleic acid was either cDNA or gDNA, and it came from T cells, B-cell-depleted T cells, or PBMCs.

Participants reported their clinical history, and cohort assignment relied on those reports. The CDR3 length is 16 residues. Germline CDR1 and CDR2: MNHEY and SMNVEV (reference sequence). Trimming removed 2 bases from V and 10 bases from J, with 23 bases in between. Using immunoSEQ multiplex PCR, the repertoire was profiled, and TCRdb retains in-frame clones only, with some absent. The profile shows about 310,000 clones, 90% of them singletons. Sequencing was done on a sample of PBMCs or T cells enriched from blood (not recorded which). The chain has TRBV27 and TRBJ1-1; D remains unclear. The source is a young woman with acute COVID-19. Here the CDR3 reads CASSLGQVSFIGRAFF. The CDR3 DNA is TGTGCCAGCAGTTTAGGCCAGGTATCTTTCATCGGAAGAGCTTTCTTT.